This T cell receptor beta chain came from a study of CD4 and CD8 cells across lung adenocarcinoma regions. Samples came from patients with localized non-small cell lung adenocarcinoma. Using its own MiXCR run on the PCR reads, TCRdb lists one record per CDR3 protein. The sample shows about 25,000 distinct CDR3 sequences, around half of them seen only once. In its sample, this clonotype was seen once. Germline V gives CDR1 MNHEY, CDR2 SVGAGI. Trimming left V 2 bases short and J 0 bases short, with 13 bases between. The CDR3 length is 16 residues. Source material: CD8+ T cells from the center of a lung tumor. V and J are TRBV6-5 and TRBJ1-1, with TRBD1 as a possible D gene (6 bases). The clonotype was recovered from a male donor with lung adenocarcinoma. The CD4 and CD8 labels of this study may be unreliable. The CDR3 spells CASSYRRQEMNTEAFF. The CDR3 coding sequence is TGTGCCAGCAGTTACCGGCGACAGGAGATGAACACTGAAGCTTTCTTT.